This T cell receptor beta chain was retrieved from a study of T cells in tuberculosis (dated by TCRdb to the late 2010s). Background for the entire study: The study combined CD1B tetramers and high-throughput TCR immunosequencing to characterize T cells specific for the mycobacterial lipid antigen glucose monomycolate (GMM).

The paper as a whole reports these results and caveats: The stringent sort gate may have missed T cells binding the CD1B-GMM tetramer with low affinity.

From the cysteine up to the phenylalanine, the CDR3 has a length of 17 residues. Only CDR3 DNA remains: 51 bases, in frame from the first base. Reading the germline V gene gives CDR1 SNHLY and CDR2 FYNNEI. V was cut back by 7 bases and J by 2 bases, leaving a gap of 23 bases between them. PBMC were thawed, rested overnight, stained with GMM-loaded CD1B tetramer, a Live/Dead dye and anti-CD3, and then sorted on a FACS Aria II. C32 glucose monomycolate purified from Rhodococcus equi was loaded onto CD1B tetramers. Before cryopreservation, the PBMC later used for tetramer sorting had been depleted of CD14-expressing monocytes as part of a separate study. From each donor, 85,000 to 100,000 tetramer-negative cells were sorted and were analyzed alongside the tetramer-positive cells. Antigen-specific T cells were sorted from a handful of healthy South African adults using GMM-loaded CD1B tetramers. TCR-alpha and TCR-beta chains were sequenced unpaired, so chain pairing information was not available. TCR libraries were generated with the immunoSEQ multiplex PCR assay, using TCR-beta and/or TCR-alpha/delta assays for each sample. The Illumina high-throughput platform was used to sequence the amplified TCR libraries. The study's processing was this. Clustering and dimensionality reduction relied on pairwise TCRdist distances among GMM-specific receptors from T cells that were either sorted ex vivo or expanded in vitro. Sequence motifs defined by gene usage and CDR3 content were tested for enrichment in tetramer-positive versus tetramer-negative populations. TCRdb mirrors the immuneACCESS table, restricted to in-frame sequences. Some clones are absent from its copies; in checked studies, under half trace to an unresolved V gene, and the reason for the others is unknown. The V and J calls and clone size were taken over from that table, and D and trimming were inferred from the DNA. Across this sample there are about 58,000 clones, with roughly 90% seen only once. Of the sample, 21% falls within the top ten clones.

To note about this clone: Base qualities are not provided; no much larger clone lies one nucleotide away.

The receptor was derived from an adult woman with latent tuberculosis. The sequence joins TRBV2 to TRBJ2-5; the best D guess is TRBD1, with 5 bases matching. Material for sequencing was CD1b-GMM tetramer-negative cells sorted from PBMCs. This specimen's cell subset or site label, per the study, means: T cells not binding CD1B-GMM tetramer, sorted from same donor. The base sequence is TGTGCCAGCACCGAGTTTCCAGGGATAGTGGGTCAAGAGACCCAGTACTTC. This codes for CASTEFPGIVGQETQYF.